These 17 T cell receptor beta chains originate from one sample sequenced in a study of T cell repertoires in cytomegalovirus infection (dated by TCRdb to the late 2010s). The treatment or condition label, as the study defines it: in vitro stimulation with specific CMV peptide epitopes to enrich CMV-specific T cells. Sequencing was performed on an Illumina HiSeq 1500. In-frame beta chains were kept once TCRdb had trimmed the public reads at Q25 with fastp and called clones with MiXCR. Rows matching on CDR3 protein sequence are summarized as one entry with the most common DNA and genes. This sample comprises about 900,000 distinct CDR3 sequences, roughly 30% of them detected only once. Under 15% of the sample is taken by the ten largest. No antigen has been assigned to these receptors. Here the sequenced sample was cultured CD8+ T cells from PBMCs, taken from culture after CMV antigen stimulation. These receptors originate from a human donor in good health (CMV status not recorded). Some clones in this sample may be carry-over from other donors' samples.

This clonotype has a single count. V and J are TRBV2 and TRBJ1-1, with D hard to call. V shed 5 bases and J shed 4 bases, with 20 bases lying between them. The CDR3 has 16 amino acids. The germline gives CDR1 SNHLY, CDR2 FYNNEI. The CDR3 sequence: CASSSPGLEVGTEAFF. For the CDR3, the DNA is TGTGCCAGCAGTTCCCCCGGTCTTGAGGTTGGCACTGAAGCTTTCTTT.

The chain combines TRBV4-1 with TRBJ1-5; D call uncertain. V was shortened by 6 bases and J by 3 bases, with 9 bases between the two germline ends. Germline V lookup: CDR1 MGHRA, CDR2 YSYEKL. CDR3 length: 13 amino acids. This CDR3 is CASSQFHNQPQHF. CDR3 bases: TGCGCCAGCAGTCAATTTCACAATCAGCCCCAGCATTTT.

The chain has TRBV14 and TRBJ2-2; the D is unclear. Germline CDR1 reads SGHDN; CDR2 reads FVKESK. The V end was cut by 1 base, the J end by 4 bases, with 10 bases between. The CDR3 contains 15 residues. CDR3 nucleotides: TGTGCCAGCAGCCAAGGAAGCTTTCCCACCGGGGAGCTGTTTTTT. Residues: CASSQGSFPTGELFF.

The rearrangement links TRBV7-3 to TRBJ2-2, with TRBD2 identical over 9 bases. After removal of 2 bases from V and 5 bases from J, the junction contained 6 bases not matched to a gene. The CDR3 extends over 16 amino acids. Germline V gene data show CDR1 as SGHTA and CDR2 as FQGTGA. CDR3 residues: CASSLVAGEVTGELFF. The CDR3, as DNA: TGTGCCAGCAGCTTAGTAGCGGGGGAGGTAACCGGGGAGCTGTTTTTT.

This clonotype was recorded a few times. The V gene is TRBV6-1, the J gene TRBJ2-7; weak D call: TRBD2 (5 bases). This CDR3 is 14 amino acids long. Germline V gene data show CDR1 as MNHNS and CDR2 as SASEGT. Trimming removed 1 base from V and 4 bases from J, with 11 bases in between. CDR3 in DNA: TGTGCCAGCAGTGAAGTCGTGGGAGCTTACGAGCAGTACGTC. It specifies CASSEVVGAYEQYV.

This chain connects TRBV27 to TRBJ1-1, with TRBD1 matching over 8 bases. The CDR3 is 14 amino acids. Germline CDR1 MNHEY, CDR2 SMNVEV (reference sequence). Trimming took 4 bases from V and 3 from J; bases not matched to a gene: 4. This CDR3 is CASSSGQVDTEAFF. The CDR3 nucleotides read TGTGCCAGCAGTTCGGGACAGGTCGACACTGAAGCTTTCTTT.

V usage is TRBV6-8 and J usage is TRBJ1-1; no definite D call. The CDR3 length is 11 residues. Germline V lookup: CDR1 MNHGY, CDR2 SAAAGT. The ends were cut back, 8 bases at V and 8 bases at J, with 12 bases in the middle. The CDR3 nucleotides are TGTGCCAGCCCGCGGGCGGCAGAAGCTTTCTTT. This codes for CASPRAAEAFF.

The rearrangement links TRBV5-8 to TRBJ2-5; no clear D. V was cut by 0 bases and J by 3 bases, with 12 bases left in between. The CDR3 totals 15 residues. CDR1 is SGHTS and CDR2 is YDEGEE in the germline V gene. The CDR3 spells CASSLVQSAEETQYF. CDR3 coding DNA: TGTGCCAGCAGCTTGGTGCAGAGCGCGGAAGAGACCCAGTACTTC. Full variable domain (outside the CDR3, taken from reference TRBV5-8 and TRBJ2-5): EAGVTQSPTHLIKTRGQQATLRCSPISGHTSVYWYQQALGLGLQFLLWYDEGEERNRGNFPPRFSGRQFPNYSSELNVNALELEDSALYLCASSLVQSAEETQYFGPGTRLLVL.

The chain links TRBV18 to TRBJ2-7; 11 nucleotides match TRBD2. This CDR3 has 17 amino acids. CDR1 and CDR2 (germline): KGHSH, LQKENI. The junction had 7 bases not matched to a gene; V was cut back by 3 bases and J by 0 bases. This CDR3 is CASSPLTSGGYSYEQYF. The CDR3 DNA is TGTGCCAGCTCACCCTTAACTAGCGGGGGTTACTCCTACGAGCAGTACTTC.

This clonotype was seen at least ten times. The chain links TRBV7-9 to TRBJ2-7; D is possibly TRBD1 (7 bases). The V gene's germline CDR1 is SEHNR and CDR2 FQNEAQ (reference sequence). The CDR3 length is 16 residues. V dropped 5 bases and J dropped 2 bases, with 19 bases sitting between them. The CDR3 is CASSGGPRGLPYEQYV. The CDR3 DNA reads TGTGCCAGCAGCGGGGGGCCAAGGGGGCTACCCTACGAGCAGTACGTC.

This clonotype was counted only a few times. The chain employs TRBV24-1 and TRBJ1-2; a possible D gene is TRBD1 (6 bases). The CDR3 is 14 residues long. Germline V lookup: CDR1 KGHDR, CDR2 SFDVKD. The V and J ends lost 3 bases and 4 bases respectively, with 11 bases between them. The CDR3 reads CATSDPSTGYGYTF. Here the CDR3 DNA reads TGTGCCACCAGTGATCCGTCGACAGGCTATGGCTACACCTTC.

The table lists this clonotype with many counts. The CDR3 DNA reads as TGTGCCAGCAGCCGGGACCACACAGATACGCAGTATTTT. Amino acids: CASSRDHTDTQYF. The chain joins TRBV7-6 to TRBJ2-3, with D perhaps TRBD1 or TRBD2 (5 bases each). The CDR3 has 13 residues. Germline CDR1 and CDR2: SGHVS and FNYEAQ. V lost 5 bases to trimming and J lost 2 bases, with 8 bases between them.

This clonotype was picked up one time. The chain carries TRBV20-1 and TRBJ1-1, with TRBD1 matching 7 bases. CDR1 is DFQATT and CDR2 is SNEGSKA in the germline V gene (reference sequence). CDR3 size: 14 residues. V trimming: 8 bases; J trimming: 0 bases; junction bases outside the gene matches: 9. The DNA for the CDR3 is TGCAGTACCGGGACAGCACGCATGAACACTGAAGCTTTCTTT. It translates to CSTGTARMNTEAFF.

This clonotype was counted many times. The chain couples TRBV28 to TRBJ1-6, with no clear D. The CDR3 contains 15 residues. Trimming pared 4 bases from V and 4 bases from J, leaving 11 bases between. Germline values: CDR1 MDHEN, CDR2 SYDVKM. The CDR3 loop reads CASSSSGHYNSPLHF. The CDR3 nucleotides read TGTGCCAGCAGTTCCTCCGGCCATTATAATTCACCCCTCCACTTT.

V gene TRBV29-1 combines with J gene TRBJ1-2; TRBD1 matches at 9 bases. V shed 7 bases and J 8 bases; nucleotides not matched to a gene: 5. The CDR3 is made up of 11 amino acids. In germline, CDR1 is SQVTM, CDR2 ANQGSEA. CDR3: CSGRDREGYTF. The CDR3 DNA follows: TGCAGCGGTCGGGACAGGGAGGGCTACACCTTC.

The chain employs TRBV7-3 and TRBJ1-1; no firm D call. The CDR3 runs to 14 residues. Trimming cost V 3 bases and J 5 bases, with 13 bases left between them. The V gene's germline CDR1 is SGHTA and CDR2 FQGTGA. The CDR3 here is CASSFRRPETEAFF. The CDR3 DNA follows: TGTGCCAGCAGCTTCAGACGGCCGGAGACTGAAGCTTTCTTT.

The chain joins TRBV12-3 or TRBV12-4 to TRBJ1-2, with unresolved D. Trimming shortened V by 7 bases and J by 0 bases, and 12 bases separated the two germline ends. This CDR3 spans 14 amino acids. As DNA, the CDR3 is TGTGCCAGCACCCCGGGCGTCGCTAACTATGGCTACACCTTC. It is translated as CASTPGVANYGYTF.